This TCR beta chain was recorded in a study of TIL therapy for anti-PD-1-resistant metastatic lung cancer. The libraries were made with immunoSEQ v3. Libraries were prepared by immunoSEQ multiplex PCR; TCRdb keeps only in-frame clonotypes and omits some of them. This sample has 5,900 or so clones, with approximately 66% found just once. As to time point: pre-treatment sample, taken before nivolumab and TIL therapy. Pleural nodules or supraclavicular lymph nodes made up most of the excised metastases sampled. The CDR3 consists of 15 residues. CDR1 and CDR2 from the germline V gene are KGHDR and SFDVKD. Trimming took 6 bases from V and 2 from J, leaving 14 bases between them.

The chain has TRBV24-1 and TRBJ2-3, with D perhaps matching TRBD2 (6 bases). The source of this sequence is a person aged 25-85 years with non-small cell lung cancer. Sequenced here: tumor tissue, sampled at baseline. The CDR3 reads CATSFGPGATDTQYF. In DNA form, the CDR3 reads TGTGCCACCAGTTTTGGACCGGGAGCCACAGATACGCAGTATTTT.